Below, 20 T cell receptor beta chains from the same sample are listed, as sequenced in a study of T-cell reconstitution after alpha-beta-depleted transplantation in children. Preparation of the TCRbeta library was carried out with unique molecular identifiers. From the PCR reads, TCRdb called clonotypes with MiXCR, one entry per CDR3 protein. The repertoire has fewer than 550,000 distinct CDR3 sequences, about an eighth of them found once; the top ten carry roughly 15%. Sequences were derived from PBMCs, mostly from graft donor cells, sampled 180 days after TCRalphabeta/CD19-depleted stem cell transplant. The source is a female patient aged 2 to 10 who had a stem cell transplant for aplastic anemia, so the T cells may come from the graft donor.

This clonotype was detected only a few times. This chain links TRBV12-3 or TRBV12-4 with TRBJ2-3; 8 bases agree with TRBD2. V was clipped by 8 bases and J by 7 bases; unmatched bases: 5. The CDR3 has 12 amino acids. The DNA for the CDR3 is TGTGCCAGCCTAGCGGGCCATTATACGCAGTATTTT. It is translated as CASLAGHYTQYF.

This clonotype was picked up a small number of times. The rearrangement links TRBV9 to TRBJ1-1, with D unclear. The germline CDR1 and CDR2 sequences are SGDLS and YYNGEE. The CDR3 covers 12 residues. The V gene lost 4 bases and the J gene lost 4 bases, with 8 bases spanning the gap. The CDR3 DNA sequence: TGTGCCAGCAGCCCCCCTCGCACTGAAGCTTTCTTT. Protein product: CASSPPRTEAFF.

This clonotype was seen at least ten times. V is TRBV29-1 and J is TRBJ1-4, with unresolved D. The CDR3 has 12 residues. The germline CDR1 and CDR2 sequences are SQVTM and ANQGSEA. The V and J ends lost 6 bases and 6 bases respectively, with 11 bases between them. The chain's CDR3 is CSVVVPDEKLFF. The CDR3, as DNA: TGCAGCGTCGTCGTTCCCGATGAAAAACTGTTTTTT.

This clonotype came up a few times. This chain links TRBV12-3 or TRBV12-4 with TRBJ2-2; tentatively, D is TRBD2 (6 bases). The V and J ends lost 4 bases and 1 base respectively, with 16 bases between them. This CDR3 has 17 residues. This CDR3 reads CASSSGLGRRNTGELFF. The CDR3, as DNA: TGTGCCAGCAGTTCGGGACTGGGCAGACGGAACACCGGGGAGCTGTTTTTT.

Only a few counts were recorded for this clonotype. The rearrangement uses TRBV7-2 and TRBJ1-1; D unresolved. The CDR3 consists of 15 residues. The V end was cut by 5 bases, the J end by 0 bases, with 13 bases between. Germline V gene data show CDR1 as SGHTA and CDR2 as FQGNSA. The CDR3 here is CASSDRAGLNTEAFF. Written as DNA, the CDR3 is TGTGCCAGCAGCGACCGGGCGGGCCTGAACACTGAAGCTTTCTTT.

This clonotype was seen at least ten times. J is TRBJ2-7 and V is TRBV7-2; D not certain. Germline loops: CDR1 SGHTA, CDR2 FQGNSA. This CDR3 has 16 amino acids. Trimming left V 6 bases short and J 2 bases short, with 20 bases between. CDR3 DNA: TGTGCCAGCAGACCAAACGCCGGGCACAATACCTACGAGCAGTACTTC. Its translation is CASRPNAGHNTYEQYF.

V gene TRBV4-1 combines with J gene TRBJ1-5; perhaps TRBD1 as D (5 bases). Looked up from germline, CDR1 is MGHRA and CDR2 is YSYEKL. V lost 1 base, J lost 3 bases, and 10 bases lay in between. CDR3 length: 15 amino acids. DNA of the CDR3: TGCGCCAGCAGCCAAGGGACATTCCCCAATCAGCCCCAGCATTTT. It codes for CASSQGTFPNQPQHF.

This clonotype occurred a few times. The chain recombines TRBV25-1 with TRBJ2-6, with D tentatively TRBD2 (6 bases). The V and J ends lost 6 bases and 1 base respectively, with 7 bases between them. Per the germline V gene, CDR1 is MGHDK and CDR2 is SYGVNS. The CDR3 is 14 amino acids. The CDR3 protein is CASSAGSGANVLTF. The CDR3, as DNA: TGTGCCAGCAGCGCGGGGTCTGGGGCCAACGTCCTGACTTTC.

Only a few counts were recorded for this clonotype. This chain links TRBV5-1 with TRBJ2-7; 7 positions agree with TRBD2. The V and J ends lost 0 bases and 3 bases, in that order; junction bases with no gene match: 12. Germline CDR1 and CDR2: SGHRS and YFSETQ. The CDR3 is 17 amino acids. The CDR3: CASSLGGLGSSGYEQYV. CDR3 in DNA: TGCGCCAGCAGCTTGGGGGGTCTCGGCTCTAGCGGCTACGAGCAGTACGTC.

Many counts were recorded for this clonotype. V gene TRBV9 combines with J gene TRBJ2-7; possibly TRBD2 for D (6 bases). V dropped 0 bases and J dropped 2 bases, with 12 bases sitting between them. The germline V gene encodes CDR1 SGDLS and CDR2 YYNGEE. The CDR3 is 15 residues long. CDR3 DNA: TGTGCCAGCAGCGTAGACGGAGGGCTCGCCTACGAGCAGTACTTC. This sequence encodes CASSVDGGLAYEQYF. The full variable domain, its missing parts supplied by reference TRBV9 and TRBJ2-7, is DSGVTQTPKHLITATGQRVTLRCSPRSGDLSVYWYQQSLDQGLQFLIQYYNGEERAKGNILERFSAQQFPDLHSELNLSSLELGDSALYFCASSVDGGLAYEQYFGPGTRLTVT.

This sequence joins TRBV10-3 and TRBJ1-2; 9 bases map to TRBD1. The CDR3 has 18 residues. V lost 0 bases to trimming and J lost 4 bases; unmatched junction nucleotides: 12. CDR1 is ENHRY, CDR2 SYGVKD, per germline. This CDR3 reads CAISESGTGRLVRYGYTF. As DNA, the CDR3 is TGTGCCATCAGTGAGTCTGGGACAGGGCGGTTGGTACGCTATGGCTACACCTTC.

This clonotype was seen many times. The chain links TRBV20-1 to TRBJ2-7, with TRBD1 as a possible D gene (5 bases). Germline assignment: CDR1 DFQATT and CDR2 SNEGSKA (reference sequence). CDR3 length equals 15 residues. Trimming took off 0 bases at V and 5 bases at J, with 17 bases between the two ends. The CDR3 reads CSARDLVSGIHEQYF. DNA for the CDR3: TGCAGTGCTAGAGATCTCGTGTCAGGGATCCACGAGCAGTACTTC.

This chain connects TRBV20-1 to TRBJ2-7; 9 bases line up with TRBD2. V dropped 6 bases and J dropped 5; count of bases not matched to a gene: 11. The germline gives CDR1 DFQATT, CDR2 SNEGSKA (reference sequence). The CDR3 length is 14 residues. CDR3 region: CSAPLAGESNEQYF. DNA for the CDR3: TGCAGTGCCCCTTTAGCGGGAGAAAGCAACGAGCAGTACTTC.

In its sample, this clonotype was seen a few times. CDR3 amino acids: CASSLRPEGYQETQYF. DNA for the CDR3: TGTGCCAGCAGTTTACGTCCTGAGGGGTACCAAGAGACCCAGTACTTC. The chain carries TRBV12-3 or TRBV12-4 and TRBJ2-5; D is tentatively TRBD1 or TRBD2 (5 bases each). V gave up 2 bases and J gave up 0 bases, with 13 bases separating them. The CDR3 runs to 16 residues.

This clonotype came up many times. The chain recombines TRBV28 with TRBJ2-7; D is uncertain. V dropped 6 bases and J dropped 6 bases, with 18 bases sitting between them. The CDR3 is 14 amino acids. Germline V gene data show CDR1 as MDHEN and CDR2 as SYDVKM. This CDR3 reads CASRNRASALEQYF. In DNA, the CDR3 is TGTGCCAGCAGAAACCGGGCCTCCGCCCTCGAGCAGTACTTC.

The rearrangement uses TRBV11-2 and TRBJ2-2; no clear D gene. The CDR3 totals 17 residues. The germline V and J ends were trimmed by 1 base and 7 bases, with 19 bases remaining between them. In germline, CDR1 is SGHAT, CDR2 FQNNGV. CDR3 coding DNA: TGTGCCAGCAGCTTAGTTGTTTGGCACATCCGGAGCGGGGAGCTGTTTTTT. Its protein product is CASSLVVWHIRSGELFF. Variable domain in full (rest from reference TRBV11-2 and TRBJ2-2): EAGVAQSPRYKIIEKRQSVAFWCNPISGHATLYWYQQILGQGPKLLIQFQNNGVVDDSQLPKDRFSAERLKGVDSTLKIQPAKLEDSAVYLCASSLVVWHIRSGELFFGEGSRLTVL.

This clonotype was recorded a few times. The chain joins TRBV12-3 or TRBV12-4 to TRBJ2-3; TRBD1 or TRBD2 may be the D gene (7 bases each). This CDR3 contains 14 residues. The V end was cut by 6 bases, the J end by 4 bases, with 14 bases between. The CDR3 bases are TGTGCCAGCAGCTACAGGGGAGGGGCAGATACGCAGTATTTT. Its translation is CASSYRGGADTQYF.

The chain employs TRBV7-6 and TRBJ1-2; 7 positions match TRBD1. The CDR3 has 12 residues. Trimming took 5 bases from V and 6 from J; bases not matched to a gene: 3. Germline lookup yields CDR1 SGHVS and CDR2 FNYEAQ. The CDR3 region has the DNA TGTGCCAGCAGCCCAGGGGGGAATGGCTACACCTTC. Its translation is CASSPGGNGYTF.

This clonotype was seen only a few times. The chain recombines TRBV6-5 with TRBJ1-5; tentatively, D is TRBD1 (6 bases). The CDR3 contains 14 residues. Germline V CDR1 and CDR2: MNHEY, SVGAGI. V was trimmed by 0 bases and J by 5 bases, leaving 8 bases between them. CDR3: CASSYSDRDQPQHF. CDR3 nucleotides: TGTGCCAGCAGTTACTCGGACAGAGATCAGCCCCAGCATTTT.

The rearrangement uses TRBV4-1 and TRBJ1-5, with unresolved D. The CDR3 sequence is 16 residues long. The V gene lost 0 bases and the J gene lost 5 bases, with 14 bases spanning the gap. Germline assignment: CDR1 MGHRA and CDR2 YSYEKL. The CDR3 DNA reads TGCGCCAGCAGCCAAGAAGTGGGGTGGCGGGATCAGCCCCAGCATTTT. Its translation is CASSQEVGWRDQPQHF.